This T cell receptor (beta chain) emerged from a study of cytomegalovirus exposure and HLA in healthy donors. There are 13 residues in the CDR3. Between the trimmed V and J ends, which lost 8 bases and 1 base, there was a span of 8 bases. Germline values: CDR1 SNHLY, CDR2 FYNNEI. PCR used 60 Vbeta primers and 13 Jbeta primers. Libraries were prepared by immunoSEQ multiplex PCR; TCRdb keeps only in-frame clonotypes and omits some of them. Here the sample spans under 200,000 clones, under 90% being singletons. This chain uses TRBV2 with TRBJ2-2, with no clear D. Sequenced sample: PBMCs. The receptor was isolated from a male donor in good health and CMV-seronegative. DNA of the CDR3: TGTGCCAGCGGCCTTGAGAACACCGGGGAGCTGTTTTTT. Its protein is CASGLENTGELFF.